This T cell receptor (beta chain) originates from a study of prognosis after radiotherapy for stage I lung cancer. Study details: More than ten patients' tumors were adenocarcinoma, and 6 or 7 patients' tumors were squamous cell carcinoma. Patients received 3 to 5 SBRT fractions with a biologically effective dose of at least 100 Gy.

Study-wide points: Some TCR clones were expanded. Whether these clones were tumor-specific was not determined.

At each of two time points, about 6 milliliters of venous blood were taken. The CDR3 has 15 residues. Germline V gene sequence: CDR1 SGHAT, CDR2 FQNNGV. V lost 2 bases and J lost 4; bases outside the gene matches: 5. The sample holds one count of this clonotype. Its target is unknown. Genomic DNA was the source, and TCR beta CDR3 was amplified from it by two-round multiplex PCR. Gene-specific TRBV and TRBJ primers were used in PCR round one. TCRdb re-analysed the multiplex PCR reads in MiXCR, keeping a single row per CDR3 protein. The repertoire holds roughly 18,000 distinct CDR3 sequences, 44% seen once, with 39% in the top ten.

This TCR came from a donor over 45 with non-small cell lung cancer. The V call is TRBV11-2, the J call TRBJ2-1; 7 nucleotides line up with TRBD1. The material sequenced was PBMCs, taken before or after stereotactic body radiation therapy (not recorded which). The CDR3 protein is CASSLRGGAYNEQFF. The CDR3, as DNA: TGTGCCAGCAGCTTACGAGGGGGCGCGTACAATGAGCAGTTCTTC.